This T cell receptor (beta chain) was documented in a study of blood T cell repertoires in COVID-19. About the research overall: The samples span acute and convalescent COVID-19 from the United States, Italy and Spain. Nucleic acid was either cDNA or gDNA, and it came from T cells, B-cell-depleted T cells, or PBMCs.

In the source study's methods: Amplification with reference gene primers provided the estimates of nucleated cell counts. Clones were sequenced by immunoSEQ multiplex PCR, and TCRdb holds only the in-frame ones, with some missing. From that table come the V and J calls and clone size; the DNA was used to work out D and trimming. The table lists about 300,000 clones, 65% to 90% of them singletons, with about an eighth in the top ten. V gave up 3 bases and J gave up 2 bases, with 7 bases separating them. CDR1 MNHEY and CDR2 SMNVEV come from the germline V gene (reference sequence). CDR3 length: 14 residues.

This receptor was identified in a human donor in a cohort sampled during active COVID-19. The rearrangement uses TRBV27 and TRBJ1-4; tentatively, D is TRBD1 (5 bases). The material sequenced was peripheral blood. The CDR3 coding sequence is TGTGCCAGCAGTTTCGGGGGGACTAATGAAAAACTGTTTTTT. As protein: CASSFGGTNEKLFF.